This is a list of T cell receptor beta chains from one sample in a study of Ad26.COV2.S vaccination and SARS-CoV-2 variants. Here immunoSEQ multiplex PCR was the method, and the copy in TCRdb shows in-frame clones only, minus some. The repertoire holds more than 300,000 clones, with 85% as singletons. The specimen was peripheral blood, collected in a trial of Ad26.COV2.S vaccine versus placebo. The receptors originated from a person between 18 and 65 years old who received the Ad26.COV2.S COVID-19 vaccine or a placebo. Both conserved end residues are part of each CDR3. A D gene is named only where the DNA matches it firmly. Clone size is stated in some rows and not others, as once, few, many or a class when expanded.

>TRBV5-6|TRBJ1-1|once|.
CASSPVGREAFF
TGTGCCAGCAGCCCGGTGGGCAGAGAAGCTTTCTTT
>TRBV29-1|TRBJ1-1|.|.
CSVDGGRLF
TGCAGCGTAGATGGGGGACGGCTCTTT
>TRBV5-6|TRBJ2-5|.|TRBD2
CASSLVTSGAGKTQYF
TGTGCCAGCAGCTTGGTGACTAGCGGGGCGGGGAAGACCCAGTACTTC
>TRBV24-1|TRBJ1-1|.|TRBD1
CATSGQGDTEAFF
TGTGCCACCAGTGGGCAGGGGGACACTGAAGCTTTCTTT
>TRBV7-9|TRBJ1-4|.|TRBD1
CASSSGQGAGKLFF
TGTGCCAGCAGCTCAGGACAGGGGGCCGGGAAACTGTTTTTT
>TRBV7-9|TRBJ1-3|.|TRBD1
CASSLVTGDGNTIYF
TGTGCCAGCAGCTTGGTTACAGGGGATGGAAACACCATATATTTT
>TRBV7-6|TRBJ2-7|.|.
CASSSPGFGEQYF
TGTGCCAGCAGCTCGCCAGGGTTCGGCGAGCAGTACTTC
>TRBV5-1|TRBJ2-7|.|TRBD2
CASSPGTSRYEQYF
TGCGCCAGCAGCCCAGGGACTAGCCGTTACGAGCAGTACTTC
>TRBV7-8|TRBJ2-1|.|.
CASSLLGGVQQFF
TGTGCCAGCAGCTTACTGGGCGGGGTCCAGCAGTTCTTC
>TRBV28|TRBJ1-6|.|.
CASRPSYNSPLHF
TGTGCCAGCAGACCCTCCTATAATTCACCCCTCCACTTT
>TRBV9|TRBJ2-3|.|.
CASSVAGARTDTQYF
TGTGCCAGCAGCGTAGCGGGGGCCCGCACAGATACGCAGTATTTT
>TRBV12-5|TRBJ2-5|.|TRBD2
CASGSSGGSQETQYF
TGTGCTAGTGGTTCTAGCGGGGGGTCCCAAGAGACCCAGTACTTC
>TRBV7-2|TRBJ2-5|.|.
CASSLRKTQYF
TGTGCCAGCAGCCTTCGGAAGACCCAGTACTTC
>TRBV27|TRBJ1-5|.|.
CASSLWAGPVAQHF
TGTGCCAGCAGTTTATGGGCAGGGCCTGTAGCCCAGCATTTT
>TRBV21-1|TRBJ2-3|.|.
CASSKGRSDTQYF
TGTGCCAGCAGCAAGGGACGGTCGGATACGCAGTATTTT
>TRBV11-2|TRBJ1-6|.|.
CASSYLSGYNSPLHF
TGTGCCAGCAGCTACCTCAGCGGTTATAATTCACCCCTCCACTTT
>TRBV28|TRBJ1-1|.|TRBD1
CASSLSGQGEAFF
TGTGCCAGCAGTTTATCGGGACAGGGTGAAGCTTTCTTT
>TRBV5-6|TRBJ1-5|.|.
CASSLGGLYQPQHF
TGTGCCAGCAGCTTAGGGGGATTATATCAGCCCCAGCATTTT
>TRBV18|TRBJ1-1|.|.
CASSPITDLSTEAFF
TGTGCCAGCTCACCGATAACTGACTTGTCCACTGAAGCTTTCTTT
>TRBV5-5|TRBJ1-2|.|.
CASSLTGTQGYNYGYTF
TGTGCCAGCAGCTTGACCGGGACCCAGGGCTATAACTATGGCTACACCTTC
>TRBV28|TRBJ2-2|once|.
CASSLRPLNTGELFF
TGTGCCAGCAGTTTACGCCCACTAAACACCGGGGAGCTGTTTTTT
>TRBV18|TRBJ1-6|.|TRBD1
CASSRASATGAGGSPLHF
TGTGCCAGCTCACGGGCCTCCGCGACAGGGGCCGGAGGTTCACCCCTCCACTTT
>TRBV11-2|TRBJ2-7|.|TRBD2
CASSLVGGVEQYF
TGTGCCAGCAGCCTCGTTGGGGGGGTCGAGCAGTACTTC
>TRBV9|TRBJ2-2|.|TRBD1
CASRDSYTGELFF
TGTGCCAGCCGGGACAGCTACACCGGGGAGCTGTTTTTT
>TRBV19|TRBJ1-4|.|.
CASSIRGPATNEKLFF
TGTGCCAGTAGTATTCGCGGTCCTGCAACTAATGAAAAACTGTTTTTT
>TRBV6-2/TRBV6-3|TRBJ2-1|once|TRBD2
CASSEPRATSGGFHFF
TGTGCCAGCAGCGAACCCCGCGCTACTAGCGGGGGCTTCCACTTCTTC
>TRBV9|TRBJ2-5|.|TRBD2
CASSLPGGGRQETQYF
TGTGCCAGCAGCCTCCCCGGCGGGGGGCGGCAAGAGACCCAGTACTTC
>TRBV6-5|TRBJ2-7|.|.
CASRSAGEYGQYF
TGTGCCAGCAGATCGGCTGGGGAGTACGGGCAGTACTTC
>TRBV6-5|TRBJ1-1|.|.
CASRIDRSMNTEAFF
TGTGCCAGCAGGATCGACAGGTCCATGAACACTGAAGCTTTCTTT
>TRBV7-9|TRBJ2-2|.|.
CASSSLTGPGELFF
TGTGCCAGCAGCTCCCTGACCGGACCCGGGGAGCTGTTTTTT
>TRBV5-5|TRBJ2-7|.|.
CASSPPGTFYEQYF
TGTGCCAGCAGCCCCCCCGGGACCTTCTACGAGCAGTACTTC
>TRBV5-6|TRBJ1-6|.|.
CASSLRVASPLHF
TGTGCCAGCAGCTTAAGGGTTGCCTCACCCCTCCACTTT
>TRBV19|TRBJ1-5|.|.
CASTILGGGNQPQHF
TGTGCCAGTACCATACTTGGGGGCGGCAATCAGCCCCAGCATTTT
>TRBV7-6|TRBJ2-5|once|.
CASSSASGSSQETQYF
TGTGCCAGCAGCTCAGCAAGCGGGTCTTCCCAAGAGACCCAGTACTTC
>TRBV18|TRBJ2-7|.|.
CASSPTGFKDEQYF
TGTGCCAGCTCACCCACAGGGTTTAAAGACGAGCAGTACTTC
>TRBV18|TRBJ1-1|.|.
CASSPDENTEAFF
TGTGCCAGCTCACCTGACGAAAACACTGAAGCTTTCTTT
>TRBV19|TRBJ1-1|.|TRBD1
CASGGTGYLHTEAFF
TGTGCCAGCGGTGGGACAGGGTATTTGCACACTGAAGCTTTCTTT
>TRBV15|TRBJ2-1|.|.
CATSRGRDSYNEQFF
TGTGCCACCAGCAGAGGCAGGGACTCCTACAATGAGCAGTTCTTC
>TRBV7-2|TRBJ2-7|.|.
CASSLGKSSYEQYF
TGTGCCAGCAGCTTAGGCAAGAGCTCCTACGAGCAGTACTTC
>TRBV2|TRBJ1-1|.|.
CASTKTEDWTLTTEAFF
TGTGCCAGCACGAAGACTGAGGACTGGACTCTGACCACTGAAGCTTTCTTT
>TRBV5-4|TRBJ2-2|.|.
CASSGNRSNTGELFF
TGTGCCAGCAGCGGGAACCGGTCGAACACCGGGGAGCTGTTTTTT
>TRBV7-3|TRBJ2-2|.|.
CASSNNGANTGELFF
TGTGCCAGCAGCAACAATGGGGCGAACACCGGGGAGCTGTTTTTT
>TRBV5-6|TRBJ1-6|.|.
CASSYRGGGHNSPLHF
TGTGCCAGCAGCTATAGGGGTGGTGGGCATAATTCACCCCTCCACTTT
>TRBV6-2/TRBV6-3|TRBJ1-5|.|.
CASSYKGGQPQHF
TGTGCCAGCAGTTACAAGGGGGGCCAGCCCCAGCATTTT
>TRBV9|TRBJ2-2|.|.
CASSVGLRPIANTGELFF
TGTGCCAGCAGCGTAGGTCTCCGACCGATTGCGAACACCGGGGAGCTGTTTTTT
>TRBV10-2|TRBJ2-3|.|.
CASGLSGTTDTQYF
TGCGCCAGTGGTCTTTCCGGGACCACAGATACGCAGTATTTT
>TRBV28|TRBJ2-3|.|TRBD2
CASSFRTGTSGARSTDTQYF
TGTGCCAGCAGCTTTAGGACCGGGACTAGCGGTGCCCGCAGCACAGATACGCAGTATTTT
>TRBV25-1|TRBJ2-2|.|.
CASRWGSGYTGELFF
TGTGCCAGCAGGTGGGGTTCGGGGTACACCGGGGAGCTGTTTTTT
>TRBV28|TRBJ2-7|.|TRBD1
CASSIPGQGLYEQYF
TGTGCCAGCAGTATTCCGGGACAGGGGCTCTACGAGCAGTACTTC
>TRBV6-5|TRBJ1-6|.|TRBD1
CASRKDRVGSPLHF
TGTGCCAGCAGGAAGGACAGGGTCGGGTCACCCCTCCACTTT